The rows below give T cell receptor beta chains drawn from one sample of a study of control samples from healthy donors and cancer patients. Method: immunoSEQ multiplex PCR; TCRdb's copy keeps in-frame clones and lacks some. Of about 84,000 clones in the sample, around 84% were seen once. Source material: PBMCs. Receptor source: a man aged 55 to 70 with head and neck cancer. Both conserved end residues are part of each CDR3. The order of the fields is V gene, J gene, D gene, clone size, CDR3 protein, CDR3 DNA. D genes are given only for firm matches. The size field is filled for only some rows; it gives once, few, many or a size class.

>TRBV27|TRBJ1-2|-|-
CASSLNWGAQANYGYTF
TGTGCCAGCAGTTTGAATTGGGGGGCGCAAGCTAACTATGGCTACACCTTC
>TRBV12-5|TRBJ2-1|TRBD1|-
CASGLGPDWVRDRDVTEQFF
TGTGCTAGTGGTTTGGGCCCCGATTGGGTAAGGGACAGGGATGTTACTGAGCAGTTCTTC
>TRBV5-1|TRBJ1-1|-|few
CASSLERADTEAFF
TGCGCCAGCAGCTTGGAGAGGGCGGACACTGAAGCTTTCTTT
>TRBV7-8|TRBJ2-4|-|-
CASSLGRAGLSPKNIQYF
TGTGCCAGCAGCTTAGGGAGGGCCGGGCTTAGCCCCAAAAACATTCAGTACTTC
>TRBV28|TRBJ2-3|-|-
CASSLSTVLDTQYF
TGTGCCAGCAGTTTATCGACCGTGCTAGATACGCAGTATTTT
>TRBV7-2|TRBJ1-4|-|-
CASSLQGPHNEKLFF
TGTGCCAGCAGCTTGCAGGGACCCCACAATGAAAAACTGTTTTTT
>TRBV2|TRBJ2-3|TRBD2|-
CASSELQRDTDTQYF
TGTGCCAGCAGTGAACTTCAGCGGGACACAGATACGCAGTATTTT
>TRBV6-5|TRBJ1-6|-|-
CASSYGGNYNSPLHF
TGTGCCAGCAGTTACGGGGGGAATTATAATTCACCCCTCCACTTT
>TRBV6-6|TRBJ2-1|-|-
CASSYRGLDEQFF
TGTGCCAGCAGTTACCGGGGGTTAGATGAGCAGTTCTTC
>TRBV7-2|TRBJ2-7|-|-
CASSPSTGSSYEQYF
TGTGCCAGCAGTCCATCGACAGGTTCCTCCTACGAGCAGTACTTC
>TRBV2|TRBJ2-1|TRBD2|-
CASKLRTLAGGDEQFF
TGTGCCAGCAAGTTACGGACGCTAGCGGGAGGGGATGAGCAGTTCTTC
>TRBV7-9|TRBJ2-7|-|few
CASQRTAMTYEQYF
TGTGCCAGCCAACGGACAGCCATGACCTACGAGCAGTACTTC
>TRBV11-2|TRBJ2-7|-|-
CASSLAPVLPWGQYF
TGTGCCAGCAGCTTAGCACCCGTACTACCGTGGGGGCAGTACTTC
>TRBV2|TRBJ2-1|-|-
CASRRRLFSYNEQFF
TGTGCCAGCCGGAGGCGACTTTTCTCCTACAATGAGCAGTTCTTC
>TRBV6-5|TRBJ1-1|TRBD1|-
CASYRGHTEAFF
TGTGCCAGCTACAGGGGGCACACTGAAGCTTTCTTT
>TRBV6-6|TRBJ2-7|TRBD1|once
CASSYLDRGPYEQYF
TGTGCCAGCAGTTACTTAGACAGGGGGCCCTACGAGCAGTACTTC
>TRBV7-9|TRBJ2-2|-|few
CASSYTETGELFF
TGTGCCAGCAGCTATACGGAGACCGGGGAGCTGTTTTTT
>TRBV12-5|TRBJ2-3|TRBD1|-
CASGLVLGQGRDTQYF
TGTGCTAGTGGTTTGGTATTGGGACAGGGGCGTGATACGCAGTATTTT
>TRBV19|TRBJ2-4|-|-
CASVERSKNIQYF
TGTGCCAGTGTGGAGAGGTCCAAAAACATTCAGTACTTC
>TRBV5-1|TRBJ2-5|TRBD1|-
CASSFGQGVEETQYF
TGCGCCAGCAGCTTCGGACAGGGGGTCGAAGAGACCCAGTACTTC
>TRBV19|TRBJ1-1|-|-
CASSPQVTNTEAFF
TGTGCCAGTAGTCCACAGGTTACCAACACTGAAGCTTTCTTT
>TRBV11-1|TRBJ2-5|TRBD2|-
CASSSGRGAQYF
TGTGCCAGCAGCTCCGGACGGGGGGCCCAGTACTTC
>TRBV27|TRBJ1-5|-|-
CASRPSTLLVGQPQHF
TGTGCCAGCAGGCCCTCCACCCTCTTAGTGGGCCAGCCCCAGCATTTT
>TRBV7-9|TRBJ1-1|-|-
CASSLGANTEAFF
TGTGCCAGCAGCCTAGGAGCTAACACTGAAGCTTTCTTT
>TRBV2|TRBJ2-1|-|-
CASGASSYNEQFF
TGTGCCAGCGGTGCGAGCTCCTACAATGAGCAGTTCTTC
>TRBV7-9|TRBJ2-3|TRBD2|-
CASSLGPAGGADTQYF
TGTGCCAGCAGCTTAGGTCCAGCGGGAGGGGCAGATACGCAGTATTTT
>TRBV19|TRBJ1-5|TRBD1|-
CASSTGWTGSGQPQHF
TGTGCCAGTAGTACCGGCTGGACAGGGTCCGGTCAGCCCCAGCATTTT
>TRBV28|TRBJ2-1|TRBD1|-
CASSLRTGGWQFF
TGTGCCAGCAGTTTACGGACAGGGGGCTGGCAGTTCTTC
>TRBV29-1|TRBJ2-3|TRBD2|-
CSVEGSGMITDTQYF
TGCAGCGTTGAAGGTAGCGGGATGATCACAGATACGCAGTATTTT
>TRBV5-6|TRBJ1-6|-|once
CASSLAGNNSPLHF
TGTGCCAGCAGCTTGGCAGGGAATAATTCACCCCTCCACTTT
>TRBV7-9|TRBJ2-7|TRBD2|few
CASSTVAGGPVEQYF
TGTGCCAGCAGCACCGTAGCGGGAGGGCCCGTGGAGCAGTACTTC
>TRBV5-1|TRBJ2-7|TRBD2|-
CASSPDGTSGYEQYF
TGCGCCAGCAGCCCGGATGGGACTAGCGGTTACGAGCAGTACTTC
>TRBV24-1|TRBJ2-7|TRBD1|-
CATSDAGQGFYEQYF
TGTGCCACCAGTGATGCCGGACAGGGGTTTTACGAGCAGTACTTC
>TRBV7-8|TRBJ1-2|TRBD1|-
CASSLPGQESYGYTF
TGTGCCAGCAGCTTACCGGGACAGGAGTCCTATGGCTACACCTTC
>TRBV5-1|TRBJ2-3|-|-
CASYVGLGQGTDTQYF
TGCGCCAGCTATGTAGGCCTGGGGCAGGGCACAGATACGCAGTATTTT
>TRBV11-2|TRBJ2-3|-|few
CASSSDREVTDTQYF
TGTGCCAGCAGCTCCGACAGGGAGGTTACCGATACGCAGTATTTT
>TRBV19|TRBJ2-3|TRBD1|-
CASSTSQGTPDTQYF
TGTGCCAGTAGTACCTCACAGGGGACCCCAGATACGCAGTATTTT
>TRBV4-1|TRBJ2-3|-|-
CASSQKEGSTDTQYF
TGCGCCAGCAGCCAAAAGGAGGGCAGCACAGATACGCAGTATTTT
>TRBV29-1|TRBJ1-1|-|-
CSVTIILNTEAFF
TGCAGCGTGACAATAATCTTGAACACTGAAGCTTTCTTT
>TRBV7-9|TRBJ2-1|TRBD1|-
CASSSWTGPYNEQFF
TGTGCCAGCAGCTCCTGGACAGGCCCCTACAATGAGCAGTTCTTC